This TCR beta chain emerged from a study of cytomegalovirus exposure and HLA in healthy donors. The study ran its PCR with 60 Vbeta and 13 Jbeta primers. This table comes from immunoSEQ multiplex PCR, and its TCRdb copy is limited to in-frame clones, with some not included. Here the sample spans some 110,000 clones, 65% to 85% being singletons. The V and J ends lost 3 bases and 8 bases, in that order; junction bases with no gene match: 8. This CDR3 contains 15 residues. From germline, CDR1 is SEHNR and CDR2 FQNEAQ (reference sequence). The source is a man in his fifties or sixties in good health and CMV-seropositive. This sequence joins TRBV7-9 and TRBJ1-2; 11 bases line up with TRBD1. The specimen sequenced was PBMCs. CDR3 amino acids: CASSFRTGGNEGYTF. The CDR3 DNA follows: TGTGCCAGCAGCTTTCGGACAGGGGGCAATGAAGGCTACACCTTC.